This TCR beta chain emerged from a study of T cell responses to AZD1222 COVID-19 vaccine (dated by TCRdb to the early 2020s). Background on the whole study: Because spike-specific TCR depth and breadth did not differ between the two schedules, AZD1222 recipients who got a second dose at roughly 4 weeks were pooled with those who got a second dose at roughly 12 weeks. A total of just over 230 trial participants underwent TCR sequencing, of whom roughly 210 had received two doses of AZD1222 and some 25 had received two doses of the MenACWY control vaccine. Trial participants were enrolled by age into 18-55, 56-69 and 70-plus year subgroups, with 148, 28 and 57 TCR-sequenced participants respectively.

The time point label for this specimen denotes: baseline before first vaccination. Samples from vaccinated people were obtained from the UK trials COV001 and COV002, which included a single-blind randomized controlled phase 2/3 trial of AZD1222 (ChAdOx1 nCoV-19) in healthy adults. Trial participant PBMC samples were collected at day 0 and day 28 after the second dose for TCRbeta chain sequencing. V lost 3 bases and J lost 8 bases; the stretch between them is 7 bases long. The CDR3 goes from the cysteine to the phenylalanine over 11 residues. Only the CDR3 part of the read is kept: 33 bases, read in frame from the first base. Notes on this clone: This clone's antigen is unknown. No qualities accompany the bases; no much larger clone lies one base away.

The paper's findings and limits, for the study overall: Because no day 14 peak-response samples were available, the repertoires could be characterized only after the peak T cell response. After two AZD1222 doses, spike-specific TCR breadth and depth were significantly higher than at day 0 and than in MenACWY recipients. The vaccine-associated CD4 TCRs covered the entire spike protein, and the dominant responses fell in regions 160-218 and 743-854. Nearly half of unique spike-specific TCRs reportedly recognized epitopes outside regions mutated in the B.1.351 and B.1.1.7 variants. Most participants were white British and females outnumbered males, and the authors suggested that clonal diversity may have been underestimated. The 56-69-year group was small, and its depth increase did not reach significance, likely because of low power. Conclusions about previously exposed vaccinees are limited, since just a handful of AZD1222 recipients were seropositive for SARS-CoV-2 at baseline.

The CDR3 regions of human TCRbeta chains were subjected to immunosequencing. On the study's bioinformatics: Repertoire TCRs were checked for matches against a reference library of SARS-CoV-2-specific TCRs that had been generated using the MIRA antigen-specificity platform. Breadth was defined as the fraction of unique TCRs that were SARS-CoV-2-associated. Depth was defined as the fraction of total T cells that were SARS-CoV-2-associated. Using the MIRA data, every spike-specific TCR was mapped to the spike region that the TCR reacted to and assigned to either a CD4 or a CD8 class. Log10-transformed breadth and depth values were compared by one-way ANOVA with Sidak's multiple comparisons tests. TCRdb retrieved this table from immuneACCESS and kept in-frame rearrangements only. Not all clones are present; in checked studies, unresolved V genes account for under half, and no reason is known for the remainder. V, J and clone size are taken as reported in that table, and D and trimming were inferred from the DNA itself. The sample table records around 140,000 clones; over 90% of these occur just once. Of the sample, 5% to 5.5% is held by the ten largest clones.

The chain is made from TRBV12-3 or TRBV12-4 and TRBJ1-1, with the D gene too uncertain to name. The source is an adult in good health. Sequenced material: peripheral blood, taken on day 0 of AZD1222 vaccination. The base sequence is TGTGCCAGCAGTTTGAAGGCAGAAGCTTTCTTT. Its translation is CASSLKAEAFF.